These 27 T cell receptor beta chains were all obtained from the same sample, sequenced in a study of human T cells and chemical hapten exposure. Using its own MiXCR run on the RACE reads, TCRdb lists one record per CDR3 protein. The table has about 190,000 distinct CDR3 sequences, about 25% seen once; the top ten hold around 2.5%. Stated time point: patch test 3, about 24 weeks after DPC sensitization. Treatment described: therapeutic diphenylcyclopropenone sensitization with weekly scalp DPC. The sequencing used whole blood, collected in connection with sensitization to the hapten diphenylcyclopropenone (DPC). These receptors all stem from a woman in her 40s with alopecia areata. Some clones in this sample may be carry-over from other donors' samples.

There are a few counts of this clonotype. The chain links TRBV9 to TRBJ2-3, with 7 positions matching TRBD1. Germline CDR1 is SGDLS and CDR2 is YYNGEE. The CDR3 is made up of 14 amino acids. The ends lost 4 bases at V and 1 base at J; junction bases unmatched: 3. DNA for the CDR3: TGTGCCAGCAGCCGGGGACAGCGCACAGATACGCAGTATTTT. This translates into CASSRGQRTDTQYF.

The V and J genes are TRBV28 and TRBJ1-2; D possibly corresponds to TRBD1 (5 bases). The V end was cut by 6 bases, the J end by 10 bases, with 12 bases between. Germline values: CDR1 MDHEN, CDR2 SYDVKM. The CDR3 is 11 amino acids. This CDR3 is CASRTGTAYTF. The CDR3 DNA follows: TGTGCCAGCAGAACCGGGACGGCCTACACCTTC.

The chain employs TRBV6-2 or TRBV6-3 and TRBJ2-3; D perhaps matches TRBD2 (5 bases). Trimming removed 6 bases at V and 2 bases at J, with 21 bases between. The CDR3 totals 17 residues. CDR1 is MNHEY, CDR2 SVGEGT, per germline. The CDR3: CASSAGEYTGFTDTQYF. The CDR3 nucleotides read TGTGCCAGCAGCGCCGGTGAATATACGGGATTCACAGATACGCAGTATTTT.

This chain links TRBV7-8 with TRBJ2-4; 9 bases are a match to TRBD1. Germline values: CDR1 SGHVS, CDR2 FQNEAQ. V shed 3 bases, J shed 4 bases, and the junction held 1 base outside the gene matches. The CDR3 loop spans 14 amino acids. CDR3 sequence reads: CASSLGQGKNIQYF. The DNA for the CDR3 is TGTGCCAGCAGCTTGGGACAGGGAAAAAACATTCAGTACTTC.

This clonotype came up a few times. V and J are TRBV24-1 and TRBJ1-2; 7 bases fit TRBD1. Germline V lookup: CDR1 KGHDR, CDR2 SFDVKD. V shed 3 bases, J shed 6 bases, and the junction held 3 bases outside the gene matches. The CDR3 sequence is 13 residues long. CDR3 coding DNA: TGTGCCACCAGTGATAGGGGGCAGGATGGCTACACCTTC. Its translation: CATSDRGQDGYTF.

This chain uses TRBV25-1 with TRBJ2-7, with D possibly being TRBD1 or TRBD2 (6 bases each). V was trimmed by 8 bases and J by 6 bases, leaving 17 bases between them. Germline loops: CDR1 MGHDK, CDR2 SYGVNS. The CDR3 spans 13 residues. CDR3 in amino acids: CASGGQGQSEQYF. The CDR3 bases are TGTGCCAGCGGGGGGCAGGGTCAAAGCGAGCAGTACTTC.

The chain combines TRBV28 with TRBJ2-3; TRBD1 matches 12 bases. The CDR3 totals 16 residues. The V gene end was trimmed by 5 bases and the J gene end by 4 bases; junction bases not matched to a gene: 7. CDR1 and CDR2 from the germline V gene are MDHEN and SYDVKM. The CDR3 here is CASSRPGQGAADTQYF. The CDR3 nucleotides are TGTGCCAGCAGTCGGCCGGGACAGGGGGCCGCAGATACGCAGTATTTT.

The chain couples TRBV12-3 or TRBV12-4 to TRBJ1-6; 10 nucleotides match TRBD1. The V gene end was trimmed by 6 bases and the J gene end by 9 bases; junction bases not matched to a gene: 8. This CDR3 is built from 15 residues. The CDR3 nucleotides read TGTGCCAGCAGAGCGGGACAGGGGACGGGTTCACCCCTCCACTTT. Protein sequence: CASRAGQGTGSPLHF.

The chain links TRBV18 to TRBJ1-1; D is ambiguous. This CDR3 comprises 12 residues. The germline V gene encodes CDR1 KGHSH and CDR2 LQKENI. The V end lost 6 bases, the J end lost 0 bases, and 5 bases lay between the germline ends. Here the CDR3 DNA reads TGTGCCAGCTCGGCACTGAACACTGAAGCTTTCTTT. Residues: CASSALNTEAFF.

This rearrangement joins TRBV29-1 to TRBJ2-1; D may match TRBD1 or TRBD2 (5 bases each). V shed 5 bases and J shed 7 bases, with 18 bases lying between them. The V gene's germline CDR1 is SQVTM and CDR2 ANQGSEA. The CDR3 sequence is 14 residues long. CDR3 bases: TGCAGCGTTTTGGGGGACGCCAAAGGGAATGAGCAGTTCTTC. Translating gives CSVLGDAKGNEQFF.

V is TRBV6-5 and J is TRBJ2-3; TRBD2 is a possible D gene (5 bases). V was clipped by 7 bases and J by 2 bases, with 10 bases between them. Germline V CDR1 and CDR2: MNHEY, SVGAGI. The CDR3 runs 13 residues. This chain's CDR3 is CASISAVTDTQYF. CDR3 nucleotides: TGTGCCAGCATTAGCGCGGTCACAGATACGCAGTATTTT.

This clonotype was detected a few times. The V call is TRBV20-1, the J call TRBJ2-7; the match to TRBD2 covers 7 bases. Germline assignment: CDR1 DFQATT and CDR2 SNEGSKA (reference sequence). CDR3 length: 14 residues. After removal of 6 bases from V and 5 bases from J, the junction contained 13 bases not matched to a gene. The CDR3 coding sequence is TGCAGTGCCCATGCGGGAGTGTCCCAAAACGAGCAGTACTTC. It codes for CSAHAGVSQNEQYF.

This sequence joins TRBV7-2 and TRBJ1-3; D is unclear. CDR1 is SGHTA and CDR2 is FQGNSA in the germline V gene. V gave up 3 bases and J gave up 6 bases, with 9 bases separating them. The CDR3 totals 13 residues. CDR3 in DNA: TGTGCCAGCAGCTTTGGCGGAAAAAACACCATATATTTT. It encodes CASSFGGKNTIYF.

This clonotype was seen a handful of times. The chain couples TRBV12-2 to TRBJ1-5. TRBV12-2 is a recognized pseudogene. CDR3 length equals 15 residues. DNA of the CDR3: TGTGCAAGTCGCTTAGAGTGGGATAGCAATCAGCCCCAGCATTTT. Its translation: CASRLEWDSNQPQHF.

V and J are TRBV28 and TRBJ1-6, with 10 bases aligning to TRBD1. V shed 7 bases and J 12 bases; nucleotides not matched to a gene: 9. CDR1 is MDHEN, CDR2 SYDVKM, per germline. The CDR3 spans 14 residues. The CDR3 DNA follows: TGTGCCAGCACTTCCGGGACAGGGGTCAGACCCCTCCACTTT. Protein: CASTSGTGVRPLHF. The full variable domain, completed using reference TRBV28 and TRBJ1-6, is DVKVTQSSRYLVKRTGEKVFLECVQDMDHENMFWYRQDPGLGLRLIYFSYDVKMKEKGDIPEGYSVSREKKERFSLILESASTNQTSMYLCASTSGTGVRPLHFGNGTRLTVT.

This clonotype has only a few counts. In DNA form, the CDR3 reads TGCGCCAGCAGCTACGGGTACTCTGGGGCCAACGTCCTGACTTTC. This encodes CASSYGYSGANVLTF. The chain employs TRBV5-1 and TRBJ2-6; no clear D. V gave up 3 bases and J gave up 0 bases, with 7 bases separating them. Germline values: CDR1 SGHRS, CDR2 YFSETQ. There are 15 residues in the CDR3.

The J gene is TRBJ2-2, the V gene TRBV6-2 or TRBV6-3; 8 bases are shared with TRBD2. Trimming removed 2 bases from V and 7 bases from J; junction bases left unmatched: 12. Germline lookup yields CDR1 MNHEY and CDR2 SVGEGT. The CDR3 sequence is 17 residues long. CDR3 DNA: TGTGCCAGCAGTTACCGCCCTTCAGCGGGAGCGATCGGGGAGCTGTTTTTT. The encoded protein is CASSYRPSAGAIGELFF.

The chain is built from TRBV12-3 or TRBV12-4 and TRBJ1-1, with a weak D call TRBD1 (5 bases). V was shortened by 6 bases and J by 11 bases, with 13 bases between the two germline ends. This CDR3 is 11 amino acids long. The CDR3, as DNA: TGTGCCAGCAGCTGGGGGTACTGGGCTTTCTTT. Translation: CASSWGYWAFF.

The CDR3 sequence: CASRPTGTSVSYEQYF. CDR3 DNA sequence: TGTGCCAGCAGACCGACCGGGACTAGCGTATCCTACGAGCAGTACTTC. V and J are TRBV28 and TRBJ2-7, with 10 bases matching TRBD2. The germline CDR1 and CDR2 sequences are MDHEN and SYDVKM. V was clipped by 6 bases and J by 1 base; unmatched bases: 9. This CDR3 contains 16 residues.

This clonotype was seen repeatedly, ten times or more. This chain joins TRBV6-2 or TRBV6-3 and TRBJ2-5; the D is unclear. Germline CDR1 reads MNHEY; CDR2 reads SVGEGT. This CDR3 has 11 residues. The ends were cut back, 6 bases at V and 2 bases at J, with 4 bases in the middle. The CDR3 loop is CASSQQETQYF. CDR3 DNA: TGTGCCAGCAGCCAACAAGAGACCCAGTACTTC.

The rearrangement links TRBV6-5 to TRBJ1-4; D possibly corresponds to TRBD1 (5 bases). The CDR3 length is 13 residues. The germline V gene encodes CDR1 MNHEY and CDR2 SVGAGI. The ends were cut back, 9 bases at V and 7 bases at J, with 15 bases in the middle. The CDR3 reads CASLRQLGEKLFF. The CDR3 DNA reads TGTGCCAGTCTAAGACAGCTAGGTGAAAAACTGTTTTTT.

The sample holds a few counts of this clonotype. V and J are TRBV2 and TRBJ2-3; TRBD1 might be the D (6 bases). The CDR3 covers 14 residues. The V end lost 5 bases, the J end lost 4 bases, and 13 bases lay between the germline ends. Germline CDR1 and CDR2: SNHLY and FYNNEI. CDR3 coding DNA: TGTGCCAGCAGTATGACAGGCAGCGCAGATACGCAGTATTTT. It codes for CASSMTGSADTQYF.

V and J are TRBV18 and TRBJ1-4; weak D call: TRBD1 (5 bases). Trimming shortened V by 4 bases and J by 4 bases, and 10 bases separated the two germline ends. CDR3 length: 14 amino acids. The germline V gene encodes CDR1 KGHSH and CDR2 LQKENI. Written as DNA, the CDR3 is TGTGCCAGCTCACGGAACAGGTTTAATGAAAAACTGTTTTTT. This gives the protein CASSRNRFNEKLFF.

This clonotype was observed many times. V is TRBV28 and J is TRBJ2-7, with TRBD2 matching 11 bases. The V gene's germline CDR1 is MDHEN and CDR2 SYDVKM. The CDR3 is made up of 15 amino acids. Germline trimming cut 6 bases from V and 8 bases from J; bases unmatched to any gene: 12. The DNA for the CDR3 is TGTGCCAGCAGGGGTTCGGCTAGCGGGAGGTCTAAGCAGTACTTC. Encoded protein: CASRGSASGRSKQYF.

This clonotype came up a few times. The rearrangement links TRBV7-2 to TRBJ2-2; 12 nucleotides match TRBD2. Trimming cost V 8 bases and J 7 bases; bases outside gene matches: 5. Germline-derived CDR1 and CDR2 are SGHTA and FQGNSA. CDR3 length: 14 residues. In DNA form, the CDR3 reads TGTGCCAGCTTTCTAGCGGGAGGGGTCGGGGAGCTGTTTTTT. Protein: CASFLAGGVGELFF.

This clonotype was seen only a few times. This chain connects TRBV28 to TRBJ2-1, with no clear D. Germline CDR1 reads MDHEN; CDR2 reads SYDVKM. The CDR3 is made up of 13 amino acids. V was shortened by 6 bases and J by 6 bases, with 12 bases between the two germline ends. The CDR3 sequence: CASSVQILNEQFF. CDR3 nucleotide sequence: TGTGCCAGCAGCGTCCAGATCCTCAATGAGCAGTTCTTC.

This rearrangement joins TRBV7-9 to TRBJ2-6; 7 bases are a match to TRBD1. With V trimmed by 4 bases and J by 0 bases, 9 bases remained unmatched. The CDR3 spans 18 residues. Per the germline V gene, CDR1 is SEHNR and CDR2 is FQNEAQ (reference sequence). The chain's CDR3 is CASSSGTAAISGANVLTF. The CDR3 coding sequence is TGTGCCAGCAGCTCCGGGACAGCCGCCATCTCTGGGGCCAACGTCCTGACTTTC.